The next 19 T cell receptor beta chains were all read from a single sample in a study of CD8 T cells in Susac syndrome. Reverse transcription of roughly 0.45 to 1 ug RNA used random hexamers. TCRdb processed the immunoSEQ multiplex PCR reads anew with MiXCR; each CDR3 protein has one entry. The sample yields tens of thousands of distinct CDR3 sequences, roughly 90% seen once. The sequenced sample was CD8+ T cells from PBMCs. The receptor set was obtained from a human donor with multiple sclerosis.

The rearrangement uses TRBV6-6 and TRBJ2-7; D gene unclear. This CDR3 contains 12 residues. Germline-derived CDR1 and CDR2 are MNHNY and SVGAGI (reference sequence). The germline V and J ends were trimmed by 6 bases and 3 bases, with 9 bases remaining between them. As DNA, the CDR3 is TGTGCCAGCAGATCACCAAGCTACGAGCAGTACTTC. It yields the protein CASRSPSYEQYF.

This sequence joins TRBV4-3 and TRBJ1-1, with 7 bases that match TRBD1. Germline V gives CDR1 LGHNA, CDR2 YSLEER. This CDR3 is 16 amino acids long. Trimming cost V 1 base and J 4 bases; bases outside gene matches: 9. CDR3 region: CASSQGDRGGLTEAFF. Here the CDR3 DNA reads TGCGCCAGCAGCCAAGGGGATCGAGGGGGCCTCACTGAAGCTTTCTTT.

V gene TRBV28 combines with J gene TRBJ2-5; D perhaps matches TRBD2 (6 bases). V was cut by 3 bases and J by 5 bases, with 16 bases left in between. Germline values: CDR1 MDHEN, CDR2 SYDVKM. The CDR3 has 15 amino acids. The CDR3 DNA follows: TGTGCCAGCAGTTTTCTCCACGGAGGGGCGGAGACCCAGTACTTC. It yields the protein CASSFLHGGAETQYF. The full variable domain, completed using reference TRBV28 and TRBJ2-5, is DVKVTQSSRYLVKRTGEKVFLECVQDMDHENMFWYRQDPGLGLRLIYFSYDVKMKEKGDIPEGYSVSREKKERFSLILESASTNQTSMYLCASSFLHGGAETQYFGPGTRLLVL.

The CDR3 loop is CSAREGISEAFF. The CDR3 DNA reads as TGCAGTGCTAGAGAAGGGATCTCTGAAGCTTTCTTT. The genes are TRBV20-1 and TRBJ1-1; D is unresolved. The CDR3 spans 12 residues. The V end lost 0 bases, the J end lost 6 bases, and 8 bases lay between the germline ends. Looked up from germline, CDR1 is DFQATT and CDR2 is SNEGSKA (reference sequence).

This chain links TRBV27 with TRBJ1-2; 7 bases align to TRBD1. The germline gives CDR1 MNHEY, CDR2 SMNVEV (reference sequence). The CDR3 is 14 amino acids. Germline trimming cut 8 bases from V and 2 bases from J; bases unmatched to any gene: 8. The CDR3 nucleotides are TGTGCCAGCCGCCGGGAGGGGGCCAACTATGGCTACACCTTC. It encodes CASRREGANYGYTF.

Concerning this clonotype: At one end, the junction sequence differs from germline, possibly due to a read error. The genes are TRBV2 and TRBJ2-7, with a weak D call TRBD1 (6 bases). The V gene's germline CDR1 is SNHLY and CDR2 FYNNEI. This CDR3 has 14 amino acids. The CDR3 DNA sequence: TGTGCCGGCAGTGTTATGACAGGAACCTACGAGCAGTACTTC. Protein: CAGSVMTGTYEQYF.

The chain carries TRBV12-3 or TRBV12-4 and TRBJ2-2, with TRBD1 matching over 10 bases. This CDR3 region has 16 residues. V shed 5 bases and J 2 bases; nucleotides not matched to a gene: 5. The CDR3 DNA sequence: TGTGCCAGCAGTCTCGGGACAGGGGATAACACCGGGGAGCTGTTTTTT. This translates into CASSLGTGDNTGELFF.

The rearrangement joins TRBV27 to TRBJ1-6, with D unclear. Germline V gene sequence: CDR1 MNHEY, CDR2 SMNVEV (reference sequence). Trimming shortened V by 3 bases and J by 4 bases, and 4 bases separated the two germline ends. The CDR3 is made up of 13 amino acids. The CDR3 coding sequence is TGTGCCAGCAGTTTGGGTTATAATTCACCCCTCCACTTT. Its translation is CASSLGYNSPLHF.

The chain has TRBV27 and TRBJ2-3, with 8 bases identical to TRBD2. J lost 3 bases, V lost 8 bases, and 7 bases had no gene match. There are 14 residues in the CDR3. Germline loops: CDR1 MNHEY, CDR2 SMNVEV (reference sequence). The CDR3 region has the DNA TGTGCCAGCCAGCGGGGGACCGGGACAGATACGCAGTATTTT. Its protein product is CASQRGTGTDTQYF.

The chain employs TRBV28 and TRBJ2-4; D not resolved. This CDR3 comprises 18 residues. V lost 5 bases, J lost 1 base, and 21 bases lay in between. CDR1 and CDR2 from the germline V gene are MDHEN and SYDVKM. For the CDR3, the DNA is TGTGCCAGCAGTCCATCACGTATCGGGCGGCGGGCCAAAAACATTCAGTACTTC. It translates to CASSPSRIGRRAKNIQYF.

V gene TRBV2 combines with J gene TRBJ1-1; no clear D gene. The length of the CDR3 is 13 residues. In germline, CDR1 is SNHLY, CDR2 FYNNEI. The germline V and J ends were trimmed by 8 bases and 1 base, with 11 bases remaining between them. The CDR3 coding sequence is TGTGCCAGCCGCTCCCCAGGGAACACTGAAGCTTTCTTT. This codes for CASRSPGNTEAFF.

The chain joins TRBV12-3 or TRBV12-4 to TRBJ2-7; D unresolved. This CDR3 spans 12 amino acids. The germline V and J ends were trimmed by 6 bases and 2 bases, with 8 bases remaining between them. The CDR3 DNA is TGTGCCAGCAGCCTCAACGCCTACGAGCAGTACTTC. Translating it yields CASSLNAYEQYF.

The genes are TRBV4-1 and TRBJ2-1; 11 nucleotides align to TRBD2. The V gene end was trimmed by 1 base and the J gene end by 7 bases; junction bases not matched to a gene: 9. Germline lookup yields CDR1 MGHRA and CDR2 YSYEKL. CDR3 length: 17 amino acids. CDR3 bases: TGCGCCAGCAGCCAAGCTCCACTAGCGGGAGTGATAAATGAGCAGTTCTTC. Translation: CASSQAPLAGVINEQFF.

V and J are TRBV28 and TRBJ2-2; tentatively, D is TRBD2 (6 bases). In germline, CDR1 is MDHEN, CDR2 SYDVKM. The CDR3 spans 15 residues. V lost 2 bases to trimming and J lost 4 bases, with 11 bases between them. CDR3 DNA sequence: TGTGCCAGCAGTTTACCGGCCGGGGGCACCGGGGAGCTGTTTTTT. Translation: CASSLPAGGTGELFF.

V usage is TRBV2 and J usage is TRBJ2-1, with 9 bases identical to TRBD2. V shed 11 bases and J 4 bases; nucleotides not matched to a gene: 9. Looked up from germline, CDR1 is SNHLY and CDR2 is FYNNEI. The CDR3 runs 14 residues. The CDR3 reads CAAIGTSSYNEQFF. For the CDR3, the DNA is TGTGCCGCCATCGGGACTAGCAGTTACAATGAGCAGTTCTTC. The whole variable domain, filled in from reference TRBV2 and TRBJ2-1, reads EPEVTQTPSHQVTQMGQEVILRCVPISNHLYFYWYRQILGQKVEFLVSFYNNEISEKSEIFDDQFSVERPDGSNFTLKIRSTKLEDSAMYFCAAIGTSSYNEQFFGPGTRLTVL.

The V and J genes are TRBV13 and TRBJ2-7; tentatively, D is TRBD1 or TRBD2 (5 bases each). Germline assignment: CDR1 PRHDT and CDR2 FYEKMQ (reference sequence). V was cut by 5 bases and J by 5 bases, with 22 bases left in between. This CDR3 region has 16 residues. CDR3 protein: CASSRGTAPGLDEQYF. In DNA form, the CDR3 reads TGTGCCAGCAGCCGTGGGACCGCGCCTGGGTTGGACGAGCAGTACTTC.

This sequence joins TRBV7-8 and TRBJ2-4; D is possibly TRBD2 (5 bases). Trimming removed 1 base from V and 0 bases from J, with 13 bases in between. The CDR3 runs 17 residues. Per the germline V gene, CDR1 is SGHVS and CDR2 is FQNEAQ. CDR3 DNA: TGTGCCAGCAGCTTAGAAGTTCGGGGTGTAGCCAAAAACATTCAGTACTTC. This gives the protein CASSLEVRGVAKNIQYF.

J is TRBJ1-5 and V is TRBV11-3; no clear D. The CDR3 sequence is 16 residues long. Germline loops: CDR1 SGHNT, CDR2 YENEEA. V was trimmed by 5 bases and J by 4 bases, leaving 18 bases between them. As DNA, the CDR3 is TGTGCCAGCAGCCCCCGTTTAAGGCGGCGAAATCAGCCCCAGCATTTT. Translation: CASSPRLRRRNQPQHF. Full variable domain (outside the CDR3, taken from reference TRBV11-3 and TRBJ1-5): EAGVVQSPRYKIIEKKQPVAFWCNPISGHNTLYWYLQNLGQGPELLIRYENEEAVDDSQLPKDRFSAERLKGVDSTLKIQPAELGDSAVYLCASSPRLRRRNQPQHFGDGTRLSIL.

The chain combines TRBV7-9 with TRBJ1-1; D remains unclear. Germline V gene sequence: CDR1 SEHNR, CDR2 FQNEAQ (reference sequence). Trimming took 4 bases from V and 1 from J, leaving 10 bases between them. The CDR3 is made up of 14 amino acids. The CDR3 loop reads CASSSLSGNTEAFF. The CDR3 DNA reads TGTGCCAGCAGCTCTTTGTCGGGGAACACTGAAGCTTTCTTT. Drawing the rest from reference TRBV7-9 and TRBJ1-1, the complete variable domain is DTGVSQNPRHKITKRGQNVTFRCDPISEHNRLYWYRQTLGQGPEFLTYFQNEAQLEKSRLLSDRFSAERPKGSFSTLEIQRTEQGDSAMYLCASSSLSGNTEAFFGQGTRLTVV.